This paragraph covers one T cell receptor beta chain sequence. The sample is drawn from a study of blood T cell repertoires in COVID-19. The V and J ends lost 4 bases and 1 base, in that order; junction bases with no gene match: 6. Per germline, CDR1 MGHRA and CDR2 YSYEKL. The CDR3 extends over 16 amino acids. The data were produced by immunoSEQ multiplex PCR, yet TCRdb's version contains in-frame clones alone and is incomplete. The profile shows hundreds of thousands of clones, approximately 78% of them singletons. The TCR originated in a man in his forties or fifties who had been exposed to COVID-19. The V gene is TRBV4-1, the J gene TRBJ2-1, with 8 nucleotides matching TRBD2. The sample was PBMCs or T cells enriched from blood (not recorded which). CDR3 nucleotides: TGCGCCAGCAGCCTAGACAGCGGGAGTTCCTACAATGAGCAGTTCTTC. Its protein is CASSLDSGSSYNEQFF.